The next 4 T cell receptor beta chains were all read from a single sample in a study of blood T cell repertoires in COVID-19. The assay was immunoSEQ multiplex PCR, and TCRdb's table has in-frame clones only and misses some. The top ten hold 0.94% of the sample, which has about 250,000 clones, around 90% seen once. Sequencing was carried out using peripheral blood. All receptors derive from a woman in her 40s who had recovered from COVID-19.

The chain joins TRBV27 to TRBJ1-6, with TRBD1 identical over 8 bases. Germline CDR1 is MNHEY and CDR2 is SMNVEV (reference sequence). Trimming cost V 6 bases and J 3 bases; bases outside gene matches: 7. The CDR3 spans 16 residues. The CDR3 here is CASSRSGQGYNSPLHF. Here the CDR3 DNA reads TGTGCCAGCAGCCGCTCAGGACAGGGCTATAATTCACCCCTCCACTTT.

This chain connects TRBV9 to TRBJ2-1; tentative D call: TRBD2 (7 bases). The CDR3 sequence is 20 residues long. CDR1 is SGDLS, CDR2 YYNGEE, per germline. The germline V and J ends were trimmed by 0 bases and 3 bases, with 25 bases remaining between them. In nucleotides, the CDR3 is TGTGCCAGCAGCGTAGATCAGGGGAAGCGGGGCCAGATATACTACAATGAGCAGTTCTTC. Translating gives CASSVDQGKRGQIYYNEQFF.

The CDR3 here is CASSKGLRVNQPQHF. The CDR3 nucleotides are TGTGCCAGCAGCAAAGGGCTACGGGTTAATCAGCCCCAGCATTTT. V is TRBV21-1 and J is TRBJ1-5. TRBV21-1 is annotated as a pseudogene. This CDR3 is 15 amino acids long.

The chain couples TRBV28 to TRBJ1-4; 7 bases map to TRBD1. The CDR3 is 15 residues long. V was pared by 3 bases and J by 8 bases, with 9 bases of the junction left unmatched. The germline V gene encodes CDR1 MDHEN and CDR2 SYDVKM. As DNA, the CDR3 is TGTGCCAGCAGTTTCCCACAGGGGTTGAACGAAAAACTGTTTTTT. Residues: CASSFPQGLNEKLFF.